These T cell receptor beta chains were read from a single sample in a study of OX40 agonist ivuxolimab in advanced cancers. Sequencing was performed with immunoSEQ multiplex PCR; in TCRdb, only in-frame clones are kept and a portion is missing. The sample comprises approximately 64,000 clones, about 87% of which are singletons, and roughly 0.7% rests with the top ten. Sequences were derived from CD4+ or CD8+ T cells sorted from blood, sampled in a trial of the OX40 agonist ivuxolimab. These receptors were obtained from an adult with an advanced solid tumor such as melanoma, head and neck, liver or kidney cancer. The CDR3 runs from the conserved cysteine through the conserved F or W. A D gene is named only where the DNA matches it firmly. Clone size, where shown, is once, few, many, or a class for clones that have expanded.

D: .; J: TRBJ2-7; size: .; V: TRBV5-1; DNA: TGCGCCAGCAGCGCAATTACCGAGGAGCAGTACTTC; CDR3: CASSAITEEQYF
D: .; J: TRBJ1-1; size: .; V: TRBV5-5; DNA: TGTGCCAGCAGCCTATCCGGCGCTGAAGCTTTCTTT; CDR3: CASSLSGAEAFF
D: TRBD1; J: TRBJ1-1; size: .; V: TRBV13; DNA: TGTGCCAGCCGGGACAGGGGGCTCACTGAAGCTTTCTTT; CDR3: CASRDRGLTEAFF
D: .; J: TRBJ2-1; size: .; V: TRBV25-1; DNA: TGTGCCAGCAGCCGGGACGGTTATTACAATGAGCAGTTCTTC; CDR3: CASSRDGYYNEQFF
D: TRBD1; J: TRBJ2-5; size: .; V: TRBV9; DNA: TGTGCCAGCAGCGCGGGGACAGGGGGCTTGCAAGAGACCCAGTACTTC; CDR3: CASSAGTGGLQETQYF
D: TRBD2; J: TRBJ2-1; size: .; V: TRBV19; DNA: TGTGCCAGTGGACTAGCGGAGGACGGTGAGCAGTTCTTC; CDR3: CASGLAEDGEQFF
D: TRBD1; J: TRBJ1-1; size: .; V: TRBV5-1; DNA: TGCGCCAGCAGCCCCGACAGGGTGAACACTGAAGCTTTCTTT; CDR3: CASSPDRVNTEAFF
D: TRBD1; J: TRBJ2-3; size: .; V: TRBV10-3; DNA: TGTGCCATCAGTGTGGGGACAGGCCCGGATACGCAGTATTTT; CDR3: CAISVGTGPDTQYF
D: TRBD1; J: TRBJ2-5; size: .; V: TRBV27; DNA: TGTGCCAGCAGCCGCCCCCAGACAGGGAACTTAAACTTC; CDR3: CASSRPQTGNLNF
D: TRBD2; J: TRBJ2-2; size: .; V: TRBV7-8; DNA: TGTGCCAGCAGCTCAACCCAGCGGGAGGGGTCCGGGGAGCTGTTTTTT; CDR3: CASSSTQREGSGELFF
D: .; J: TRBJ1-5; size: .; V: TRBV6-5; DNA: TGTGCCAGCAGTTCCGTGGGCAGGGCTAGCAATCAGCCCCAGCATTTT; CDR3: CASSSVGRASNQPQHF
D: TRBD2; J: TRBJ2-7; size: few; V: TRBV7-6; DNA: TGTGCCAGCAGCTCCGGGACTAGCGGGAGTGATTACGAGCAGTACTTC; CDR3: CASSSGTSGSDYEQYF
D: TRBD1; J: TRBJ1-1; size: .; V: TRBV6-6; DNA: TGTGCCAGCAGTTACAGGACACAGGGGACTGAAGCTTTCTTT; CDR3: CASSYRTQGTEAFF
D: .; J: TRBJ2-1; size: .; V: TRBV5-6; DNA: TGTGCCAGCAGGCAGGACAGCTACAATGAGCAGTTCTTC; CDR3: CASRQDSYNEQFF
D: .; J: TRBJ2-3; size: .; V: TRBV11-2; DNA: TGTGCCAGCAGCTTAGCCGGGCTAGCCGGAAGCACAGATACGCAGTATTTT; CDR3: CASSLAGLAGSTDTQYF
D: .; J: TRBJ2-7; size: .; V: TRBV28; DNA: TGTGCCAGCAGTTTGTCCCGCCGGAGAACCTACGAGCAGTACTTC; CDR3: CASSLSRRRTYEQYF
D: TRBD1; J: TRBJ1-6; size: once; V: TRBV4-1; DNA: TGCGCCAGCAGCCTCCGGGACAGTAACCTTAATTCACCCCTCCACTTT; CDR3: CASSLRDSNLNSPLHF
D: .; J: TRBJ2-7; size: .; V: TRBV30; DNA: TGTGCCTGGAGTGATAAGGGTGGGCCTGCCTACGAGCAGTACTTC; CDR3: CAWSDKGGPAYEQYF
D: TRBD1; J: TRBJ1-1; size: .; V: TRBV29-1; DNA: TGCAGCGTTAGGTCGGGACAGGGGAAAGCTTTCTTT; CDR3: CSVRSGQGKAFF
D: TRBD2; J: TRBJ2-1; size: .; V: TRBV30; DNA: TGTGCCTGGTCACATACCAATCTAGCGGGAGTGCCCGATGCTTTCGGTGAGCAGTTCTTC; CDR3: CAWSHTNLAGVPDAFGEQFF
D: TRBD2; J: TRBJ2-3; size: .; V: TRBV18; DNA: TGTGCCAGCTCGCGGACGGGAGGGGCAGATACGCAGTATTTT; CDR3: CASSRTGGADTQYF
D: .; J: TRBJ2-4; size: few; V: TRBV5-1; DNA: TGCGCCAGCAGCTTGGAACTTGGGGACATTCAGTACTTC; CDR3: CASSLELGDIQYF
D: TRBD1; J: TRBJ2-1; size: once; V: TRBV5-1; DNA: TGCGCCAGCAGCTTTACCCTCACAGGGGGCGGTGAGCAGTTCTTC; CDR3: CASSFTLTGGGEQFF
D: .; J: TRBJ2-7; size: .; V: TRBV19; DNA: TGTGCCAGTACACGGGCGGACAGTGCTGAGCAGTACTTC; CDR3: CASTRADSAEQYF
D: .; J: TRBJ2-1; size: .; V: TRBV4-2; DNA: TGTGCCAGCAGCCAAGAACAGGGCGGCAATGAGCAGTTCTTC; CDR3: CASSQEQGGNEQFF
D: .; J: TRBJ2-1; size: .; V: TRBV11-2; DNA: TGTGCCAGCAGCTTAAGGACCGGGGAGCAGTTCTTC; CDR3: CASSLRTGEQFF
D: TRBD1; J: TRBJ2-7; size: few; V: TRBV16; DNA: TGTGCCAGCAGCCAGAGGGGACAGGGTTACGAGCAGTACTTC; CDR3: CASSQRGQGYEQYF
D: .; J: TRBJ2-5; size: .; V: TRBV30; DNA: TGTGCCTGGAGTGTAGGGCCCGACCAAGAGACCCAGTACTTC; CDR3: CAWSVGPDQETQYF
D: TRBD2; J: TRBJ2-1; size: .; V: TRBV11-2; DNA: TGTGCCAGCAGCTTCACTAGCGGGGATTACAATGAGCAGTTCTTC; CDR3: CASSFTSGDYNEQFF